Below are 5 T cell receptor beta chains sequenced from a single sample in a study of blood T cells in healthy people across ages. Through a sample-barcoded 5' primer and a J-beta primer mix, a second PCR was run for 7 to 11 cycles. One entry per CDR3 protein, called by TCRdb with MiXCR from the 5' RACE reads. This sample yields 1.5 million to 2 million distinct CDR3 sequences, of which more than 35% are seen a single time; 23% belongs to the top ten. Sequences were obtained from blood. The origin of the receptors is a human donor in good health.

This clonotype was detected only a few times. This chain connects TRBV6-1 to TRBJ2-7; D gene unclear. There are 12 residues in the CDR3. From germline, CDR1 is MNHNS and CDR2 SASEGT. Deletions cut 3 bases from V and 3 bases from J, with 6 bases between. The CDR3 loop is CASSEPVYEQYF. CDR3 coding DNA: TGTGCCAGCAGTGAGCCGGTCTACGAGCAGTACTTC.

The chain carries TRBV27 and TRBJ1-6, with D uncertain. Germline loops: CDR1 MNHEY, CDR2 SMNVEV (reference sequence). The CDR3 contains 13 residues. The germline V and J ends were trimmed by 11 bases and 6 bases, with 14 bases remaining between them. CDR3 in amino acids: CASHEGRNSPLHF. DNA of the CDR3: TGTGCCTCCCATGAGGGTCGTAATTCACCCCTCCACTTT.

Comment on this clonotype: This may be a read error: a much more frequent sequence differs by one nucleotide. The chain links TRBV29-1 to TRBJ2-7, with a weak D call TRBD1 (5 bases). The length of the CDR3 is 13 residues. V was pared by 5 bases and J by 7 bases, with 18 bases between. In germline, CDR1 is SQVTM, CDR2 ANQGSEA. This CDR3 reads CSVRGNYDGEQYF. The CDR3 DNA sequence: TGCAGCGTTAGGGGTAACTACGACGGGGAGCAGTACTTC.

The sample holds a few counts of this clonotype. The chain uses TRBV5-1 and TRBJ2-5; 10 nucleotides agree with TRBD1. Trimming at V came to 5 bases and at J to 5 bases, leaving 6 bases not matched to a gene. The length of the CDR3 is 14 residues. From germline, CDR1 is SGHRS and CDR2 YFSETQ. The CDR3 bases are TGCGCCAGCAGTCACGGGACAGGGGAGGAGACCCAGTACTTC. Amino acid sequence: CASSHGTGEETQYF.

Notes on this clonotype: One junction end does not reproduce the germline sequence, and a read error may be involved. The CDR3 loop reads CTSSVGGGNEQFF. In nucleotides, the CDR3 is TGTACCAGCAGCGTGGGCGGGGGCAATGAGCAGTTCTTC. The V gene is TRBV9, the J gene TRBJ2-1; 7 bases are shared with TRBD2. CDR3 length: 13 residues. The germline CDR1 and CDR2 sequences are SGDLS and YYNGEE.